This T cell receptor beta chain was sequenced during a study of blood T cell repertoires in COVID-19. This clone was counted a few times. Trimming cost V 6 bases and J 5 bases, with 23 bases left between them. The CDR3 is 17 residues long. Germline V gives CDR1 MNHEY, CDR2 SVGEGT. Data came from immunoSEQ multiplex PCR; TCRdb stores just in-frame clones and leaves some out. This table has 200,000 to 300,000 clones, more than 70% appearing once. Sequenced input: peripheral blood. The source is a woman aged 50 to 65 with acute or convalescent COVID-19. This chain connects TRBV6-2 or TRBV6-3 to TRBJ2-1, with D uncertain. The CDR3 region is CASSPTPPTTPHNEQFF. The CDR3 DNA sequence: TGTGCCAGCAGCCCCACCCCCCCTACCACTCCCCACAATGAGCAGTTCTTC.